Below, one TCR beta chain is given with its context. The method was immunoSEQ multiplex PCR; TCRdb's version includes in-frame clones alone and lacks a portion of them. In the table there are 60,000 to 70,000 clones, roughly 98% of which are singletons. The sample is drawn from a study of technical replicates of blood from a handful of donors. Source material: T cells isolated from PBMCs. This clonotype was sampled from a human donor in good health.

The CDR3 loop is CASTHAGLAGASSYNEQFF. CDR3 bases: TGTGCCAGTACCCATGCCGGACTAGCGGGGGCTAGCTCCTACAATGAGCAGTTCTTC. The chain combines TRBV19 with TRBJ2-1, with 13 bases lining up with TRBD2. The germline V gene has CDR1 LNHDA and CDR2 SQIVND (reference sequence). The J segment lost 0 bases and the V segment lost 7 bases, leaving 12 bases of the junction unmatched. The CDR3 has 19 amino acids.